A selection of T cell receptor beta chains follows, all from one sample in a study of cytomegalovirus exposure and HLA in healthy donors. TCRdb's table, derived via immunoSEQ multiplex PCR, lists solely in-frame clones and lacks some. This sample lists some 120,000 clones; its ten largest clones have about 3.5%. Input material: PBMCs. The receptors originated from a man aged 18 to 29 in good health and CMV-seronegative. The CDR3 runs from the conserved cysteine through the conserved F or W. The order of the fields is D gene, V gene, CDR3 length, J gene, CDR3 DNA, CDR3 protein. D genes are given only for firm matches.

NA	TRBV6-1	15	TRBJ1-3	TGTGCCAGCAATCTACACGAGGGAGGGGGAAACACCATATATTTT	CASNLHEGGGNTIYF
NA	TRBV6-6	11	TRBJ1-1	TGTGCCAGCATCATGAACACTGAAGCTTTCTTT	CASIMNTEAFF
NA	TRBV27	13	TRBJ2-1	TGTGCCAGCAGTTTATCTGGAGGCAATGAGCAGTTCTTC	CASSLSGGNEQFF
TRBD1	TRBV7-7	14	TRBJ2-7	TGTGCTAGCTTCGTACGGGACAGTACCTACGAGCAGTACTTC	CASFVRDSTYEQYF
NA	TRBV7-3	15	TRBJ1-6	TGTGCCAGCAGCTTGGACAGCAGATATAATTCACCCCTCCACTTT	CASSLDSRYNSPLHF
NA	TRBV6-5	13	TRBJ2-2	TGTGCCAGCAACCCCAGGGGAACCGGGGAGCTGTTTTTT	CASNPRGTGELFF
NA	TRBV28	14	TRBJ2-7	TGTGCCAGCAGCAAGGGGACAAATCCCTACGAGCAGTACTTC	CASSKGTNPYEQYF
TRBD1	TRBV2	15	TRBJ1-5	TGTGCCAGCAGGCTTGGACAGGGGGGCAATCAGCCCCAGCATTTT	CASRLGQGGNQPQHF
NA	TRBV6-5	12	TRBJ2-7	TGTGCCAGCATGGGCCCGGGATCCGAGCAGTACTTC	CASMGPGSEQYF
TRBD1	TRBV6-6	15	TRBJ1-5	TGTGCCAGCAGTCCCCGGGACAGGAGCTTTCAGCCCCAGCATTTT	CASSPRDRSFQPQHF
NA	TRBV27	16	TRBJ1-1	TGTGCCAGCAGTTCGATTACCCCTACAGGGAACACTGAAGCTTTCTTT	CASSSITPTGNTEAFF
TRBD2	TRBV18	16	TRBJ2-1	TGTGCCAGCTCTCCGGGAGGAGGGGCCCTCCGGAATGAGCAGTTCTTC	CASSPGGGALRNEQFF
NA	TRBV7-6	15	TRBJ1-5	TGTGCCAGCGCGGATACCAGGGAAAGGAATCAGCCCCAGCATTTT	CASADTRERNQPQHF
NA	TRBV28	11	TRBJ1-4	TGTGCCAGCAGCCCGAATGAAAAACTGTTTTTT	CASSPNEKLFF
TRBD1	TRBV2	16	TRBJ2-7	TGTGCCAGCCTAACTATTCGGGACAGAACTTCCTACGAGCAGTACTTC	CASLTIRDRTSYEQYF
TRBD1	TRBV7-2	15	TRBJ1-5	TGTGCCAGCAGCTCCCAGGGACAGCTCAATCAGCCCCAGCATTTT	CASSSQGQLNQPQHF
NA	TRBV2	14	TRBJ1-6	TGTGCCAGCAGTCGGGGAATTGTAAATTCACCCCTCCACTTT	CASSRGIVNSPLHF
TRBD1	TRBV7-9	15	TRBJ2-2	TGTGCCAGCAGCACCGGGACAGAGAACACCGGGGAGCTGTTTTTT	CASSTGTENTGELFF
TRBD2	TRBV7-6	19	TRBJ2-5	TGTGCCAGCAGCTTAGGGCCTAGCGGGAGGCTGTTTGTCTTGGAGACCCAGTACTTC	CASSLGPSGRLFVLETQYF
TRBD1	TRBV2	13	TRBJ2-7	TGTGCCAGCAGTAGGGACAGACCCTACGAGCAGTACTTC	CASSRDRPYEQYF
NA	TRBV7-6	14	TRBJ2-1	TGTGCCAGCAGCTCCAGCGGACTTAACAATGAGCAGTTCTTC	CASSSSGLNNEQFF
TRBD1	TRBV6-1	15	TRBJ1-5	TGTGCCAGCAGTCCAGGGGGCCGGGTGGGACAGCCCCAGCATTTT	CASSPGGRVGQPQHF
NA	TRBV9	16	TRBJ1-2	TGTGCCAGCAGCGTAGCTGAAAGGGGCGATGTCTATGGCTACACCTTC	CASSVAERGDVYGYTF
TRBD2	TRBV10-3	17	TRBJ2-7	TGTGCCATCAGTAAGAACCCGGGACTACAAAGCTCCTACGAGCAGTACTTC	CAISKNPGLQSSYEQYF
TRBD1	TRBV6-1	16	TRBJ1-6	TGTGCCAGCAGTGCCGAACAGGGGGCCCGGAATTCACCCCTCCACTTT	CASSAEQGARNSPLHF
NA	TRBV25-1	15	TRBJ2-2	TGTGCCAGCAGTGACCACTTGACAGGAGCCGGGGAGCTGTTTTTT	CASSDHLTGAGELFF
NA	TRBV28	13	TRBJ1-2	TGTGCCAGCAGGCCTGAGGTGTCTCGGAGCTACACCTTC	CASRPEVSRSYTF
NA	TRBV5-6	17	TRBJ2-1	TGTGCCAGCAGCTTGGAATTAGCGCGAGGGACCTACAATGAGCAGTTCTTC	CASSLELARGTYNEQFF
NA	TRBV7-9	13	TRBJ2-1	TGTGCCTGCAGGAGGGCCCCCTACAATGAGCAGTTCTTC	CACRRAPYNEQFF
NA	TRBV7-2	17	TRBJ2-7	TGTGCCAGCAGCTTATCGACAGTGGGCCTTCTCTCCTACGAGCAGTACTTC	CASSLSTVGLLSYEQYF
TRBD2	TRBV5-1	14	TRBJ2-7	TGCGCCAGCAGCCTCACTAGCGGGGGCTTCGAGCAGTACTTC	CASSLTSGGFEQYF
TRBD2	TRBV27	15	TRBJ2-1	TGTGCCAGCAGTCCCGGACTAGCGGGGGACAATGAGCAGTTCTTC	CASSPGLAGDNEQFF
TRBD1	TRBV6-5	14	TRBJ2-7	TGTGCCAGCAGTTCCGACAGGGGGAGCTACGAGCAGTACTTC	CASSSDRGSYEQYF
NA	TRBV18	14	TRBJ2-7	TGTGCCAGCTCACCGGGGAGAACCTCCTACGAGCAGTACTTC	CASSPGRTSYEQYF
TRBD1	TRBV14	14	TRBJ1-1	TGTGCCAGCAGCCATGCCGGGACAGGGGGCCAAGCTTTCTTT	CASSHAGTGGQAFF
NA	TRBV19	14	TRBJ1-2	TGTGCCAGTAGTATTTTACAACAAGACTATGGCTACACCTTC	CASSILQQDYGYTF
NA	TRBV6-6	15	TRBJ1-4	TGTGCCAGCAGTTCGGCGGACGGGGGGATGGAAAAACTGTTTTTT	CASSSADGGMEKLFF
TRBD1	TRBV25-1	14	TRBJ1-6	TGTGCCAGCAGCGGGACAGCTTCAAATTCACCCCTCCACTTT	CASSGTASNSPLHF
TRBD1	TRBV19	15	TRBJ1-3	TGTGCCAGTAGTATAGATCGGGACAGGGGAAACACCATATATTTT	CASSIDRDRGNTIYF
NA	TRBV4-1	14	TRBJ2-2	TGCGCCAGCAGCCAAGATCGTCTCACCGGGGAGCTGTTTTTT	CASSQDRLTGELFF
TRBD1	TRBV27	18	TRBJ2-6	TGTGCCAGCCGGTCTTACAGGGGGGAACAGGTCGGGGCCAACGTCCTGACTTTC	CASRSYRGEQVGANVLTF
TRBD2	TRBV28	16	TRBJ2-5	TGTGCCACCTCGTTTGGTAGCGGGAGAGTACAAGAGACCCAGTACTTC	CATSFGSGRVQETQYF
NA	TRBV11-3	15	TRBJ2-7	TGTGCCAGCAGCTTAAGTCAAGCAGGGGCCTACGAGCAGTACTTC	CASSLSQAGAYEQYF
NA	TRBV29-1	11	TRBJ1-1	TGCAGCGTGGAGGGGTCCCATTGGGCTTTCTTT	CSVEGSHWAFF
NA	TRBV9	15	TRBJ1-2	TGTGCCAGCAGCCCCAGGCGGGGGGAGGGAACAGGCTACACCTTC	CASSPRRGEGTGYTF
NA	TRBV4-2	16	TRBJ2-1	TGTGCCAGCAGCCCCAAAAGCCGGGGGGCTCTCAATGAGCAGTTCTTC	CASSPKSRGALNEQFF
TRBD2	TRBV5-1	16	TRBJ2-5	TGCGCCAGCAGCTTGGCCCTGGGGCAGGGAGGGGAGACCCAGTACTTC	CASSLALGQGGETQYF
NA	TRBV6-4	13	TRBJ1-2	TGTGCCAGCAGTGACTCACAGGGACGAGGCTACACCTTC	CASSDSQGRGYTF
NA	TRBV10-3	18	TRBJ2-7	TGTGCCATCAGATTGAGGGAGGGGGGATACAATCCCTCCTACGAGCAGTACTTC	CAIRLREGGYNPSYEQYF
TRBD2	TRBV5-1	18	TRBJ2-7	TGCGCCAGCAGCTTGGAGTCTAGCGGGAGGGCCGGCGTCTACGAGCAGTACTTC	CASSLESSGRAGVYEQYF
TRBD1	TRBV28	16	TRBJ2-7	TGTGCCAGCAACCCTTGGGCACAGGGGCATGGGGACGAGCAGTACTTC	CASNPWAQGHGDEQYF
NA	TRBV7-2	12	TRBJ2-3	TGTGCCAGCAGCCCATTTACAGATACGCAGTATTTT	CASSPFTDTQYF